This TCR beta chain is drawn from a study of cytomegalovirus exposure and HLA in healthy donors (dated by TCRdb to 2017 to 2019). As for the study more broadly: An earlier analysis of some 500 of the donors reported 250 to 350 Gb of sequence data and about 100 million unique TCR beta sequences from 190 million or so T cells. Every repertoire in the discovery cohort had been generated on one and the same sequencing platform. The aim of the study was to test whether cataloging public T cell receptors could identify signatures of past pathogen exposure. In an earlier analysis of 550 to 700 of the donors, high-throughput TCR beta sequencing was used to judge whether each TCR beta V gene segment behaved as functional or pseudogenic. Typing coverage differed by locus: A, B, C, DRB1 and DQB1 were typed in about 620-640 donors, DQA1 in about 500, DPA1 in 606, and DPB1 in just under 490. HLA typing covered class I and class II loci at four-digit resolution. About five DR-DQ haplotypes were treated as single units for association and clustering because of strong linkage in the cohort. To study patterns of TCR occurrence, a later analysis re-analyzed previously published TCR beta repertoires from 650 to 750 donors and added high-resolution HLA genotyping. Among a few hundred genotyped donors of the cohort, an average of about 240,000 unique TCR beta nucleotide sequences were sequenced per donor, roughly a sixth of them non-productive. The study profiled the T cell repertoires of about 720 subjects by immunosequencing and related them to cytomegalovirus serostatus. Along with the roughly 670-subject first cohort, a separate validation cohort of over a hundred different subjects was used. Among the approximately 420 genotyped donors, around 81% belonged to the genetic ancestry cluster associated with self-reported Caucasian donors. To predict cytomegalovirus infection status, the study brought together high-throughput TCR immunosequencing, statistical association of individual TCRs with disease status, and machine learning. Alongside the repertoire data, information on donor age, sex, ethnicity and CMV serostatus was compiled. In the later analysis, no new phenotypic data were used to find candidate immune exposures; instead, reliance was placed on TCR beta sequences and their occurrence across donors. In a later genetic analysis, genome-wide SNP genotypes for about three fifths of the roughly 670 donors were used, and that subset was treated as a discovery cohort. An early release covering over 500 HLA-typed donors comprised 250 to 350 gigabases of sequencing data and about 90 million unique TCR sequences.

Broad study findings and their caveats: An earlier analysis of some 560 of the donors showed that most TCR beta V segments appeared in productive rearrangements either about 87% or about 30% of the time, which broadly matched IMGT annotations. This cohort had only TCR beta chains sequenced, and the lack of alpha or paired-chain data limited which features could be detected. Across donors, most TCR sequences were observed very rarely, whereas some public TCRs were present in many individuals. According to a later analysis, parvovirus B19, influenza, CMV and Epstein-Barr virus appeared linked to several top co-occurrence clusters. A later analysis associated about 18,000 TCR beta sequences with specific HLA alleles at a false discovery rate of 0.05. The sequencing pipeline was judged likely to have produced a cluster of highly shared sequence variants as a technical artifact. In a later genetic analysis, fewer N-insertions in productive TCRs were reported among donors in an Asian-associated ancestry cluster than the 666-donor mean. For the cohort, immune exposure information was limited to CMV serostatus. Most CMV-associated TCR beta chains appeared to be HLA-restricted in a later analysis, and the HLA associations seemed to be driven largely by CMV exposure. In both the original and validation cohorts, the classifier was reported to diagnose cytomegalovirus status with high specificity and sensitivity. According to a later analysis, TCR association rates differed among HLA loci, with DRB1 alleles showing the most associated TCRs and HLA-C alleles showing the fewest. Correlated functional status among segregating V segments might be attributable to linkage disequilibrium, but an unknown experimental factor could not be ruled out. A further reported finding was that TCR beta sequences accurately predicted the HLA-A and HLA-B alleles for most subjects in the first cohort. Approximately 18 rarely observed V segments, including chromosome 9 orphons, were excluded from the earlier analysis of about 610 of the donors because counts were too low. Assigning TCR associations to individual alleles was difficult when HLA alleles, especially DR and DQ, strongly co-occurred. Because HLA typing was unavailable for some donors at each locus, only the typed subset was used in association tests. A few of the identified cytomegalovirus-associated TCR beta chains were confirmed in vitro to be specific for cytomegalovirus antigens. In a later analysis, HLA-associated TCR beta chains showed more clonal expansion and lower generation probabilities than non-associated chains that were equally common. In the study, 164 TCR beta chains were listed as associated with cytomegalovirus. Roughly uniform sequencing depth across donors was assumed in presence/absence analyses, although this assumption may not hold. The authors suggested that the approach could potentially be extended to other disease states and immunological phenotypes. In a later genetic analysis, a missense DCLRE1C variant was associated with V-gene and J-gene trimming of TCR beta chains, and the association was replicated in an independent cohort.

Libraries came from the immunoSEQ multiplex PCR assay. For the multiplex PCR, a mixture combining 60 forward primers for TCR Vbeta segments and 13 reverse primers for TCR Jbeta segments was used. The CDR3 region of rearranged TCR beta genes was amplified from genomic DNA with a multiplex PCR assay. The Illumina HiSeq System was used to sequence the amplified TCR beta libraries as 87-base-pair reads. The paper's processing steps were these. A later analysis counted tens of millions of unique TCR beta chains across the 666 repertoires, and around 9.9 million of these chains were shared by at least two donors. Raw reads were error-corrected and collapsed into unique sequences by a nearest-neighbor algorithm in which closely related sequences were merged to remove PCR and sequencing errors. CDR3 sequences were aligned to IMGT reference sequences to assign V, D and J gene segments. For a sequence to be retained, a match of at least six nucleotides was required to both a V gene segment and a J gene segment. A rearrangement was called productive if the CDR3 had no stop codons and remained in frame with V and J, and every other rearrangement was called non-productive. Following IMGT convention, CDR3 was defined as the stretch from the second conserved V-encoded cysteine to the conserved J-encoded phenylalanine. The earlier analysis of about 620 of the donors excluded sequences that lacked an unambiguous match to a single V gene segment. In an earlier analysis of a few hundred of the donors, V segments were called functional above 56.7% productive rearrangements and were called segregating when the between-donor standard deviation exceeded 5%. A statistical classification framework was built to diagnose cytomegalovirus status from the catalog of TCR beta chain sequences. In a later analysis, V and J genes were assigned by comparing TCR nucleotide sequences against IMGT/GENE-DB human TR gene sequences. The TCRdist pipeline was used in a later analysis to assign CDR3 sequences and most-parsimonious VDJ recombination scenarios. In a later analysis, each TCR beta chain was defined by its CDR3 amino acid sequence together with its V-gene family, and reads without a unique V-gene family were excluded. In a later analysis, fewer than 600 highly shared, low-generation-probability nucleotide sequences were removed to address suspected cross-contamination and a sequencing artifact. For each public chain, a later analysis derived a clonal expansion index from normalized ranks of inferred template counts within each repertoire. A later analysis computed generation probabilities with a VDJ recombination model fitted to out-of-frame rearrangements, and checked the results against IGoR. In a later analysis, hypergeometric tests were used to score TCR-TCR, TCR-HLA and TCR-CMV co-occurrence, with a repertoire-size bias correction applied to TCR pairs. A later analysis estimated false discovery rates by permuting HLA or CMV assignments 20 times. In a later analysis, co-occurring TCRs were grouped using DBSCAN, with TCRdist sequence similarity added in when clustering inside HLA-allele-positive subsets. Repertoires with fewer than 30,000 or more than 120,000 public chains were left out of co-occurrence clustering, as were four to six repertoires with anomalous nucleotide sharing. Drawn from immuneACCESS, this table holds only the in-frame rearrangements with V and J called that TCRdb kept. Clones are partly lost; checked studies trace under half to an unresolved V gene and leave the rest unexplained. V, J and clone size reflect that table, while D and trimming were determined from the DNA. The table for this sample lists roughly 160,000 clones; roughly 80% of them were counted only once. Clones ranked in the top ten supply 6.5% to 7.5% of the sample.

The cohort consisted of hundreds of healthy bone marrow donors. Cohort members were all nominally healthy when sampled, although unrecorded immune exposures were likely present. The donor was CMV seropositive and belonged to the group of 270 or so seropositive cohort members. Each donor provided a peripheral blood sample, and peripheral blood mononuclear cells were used for TCR beta sequencing. The Qiagen DNeasy Blood Extraction Kit was used to extract genomic DNA from the blood cell samples. About this clone itself: No cognate antigen has been identified for it. No much larger clonotype is one base removed from it; base qualities were not supplied.

This sequence originates from a woman in her thirties in good health and CMV-seropositive. The sequenced material came from PBMCs.

The DNA is TGTGCCAGCAGCTCATCAGGGGGCGGGGCTGAAGCTTTCTTT. Its translation reads: CASSSSGGGAEAFF. The rearranged chain carries TRBV13 and TRBJ1-1, with 8 bases in between that match TRBD1. V is trimmed back by 4 bases and J by 6 bases, and the junction contains 7 bases that no gene match accounts for. CDR1 and CDR2, per the germline V gene (reference sequence), are PRHDT and FYEKMQ. CDR3 length: 14 amino acids, cysteine to phenylalanine. The kept DNA is CDR3 alone, 42 bases in frame from the first base.